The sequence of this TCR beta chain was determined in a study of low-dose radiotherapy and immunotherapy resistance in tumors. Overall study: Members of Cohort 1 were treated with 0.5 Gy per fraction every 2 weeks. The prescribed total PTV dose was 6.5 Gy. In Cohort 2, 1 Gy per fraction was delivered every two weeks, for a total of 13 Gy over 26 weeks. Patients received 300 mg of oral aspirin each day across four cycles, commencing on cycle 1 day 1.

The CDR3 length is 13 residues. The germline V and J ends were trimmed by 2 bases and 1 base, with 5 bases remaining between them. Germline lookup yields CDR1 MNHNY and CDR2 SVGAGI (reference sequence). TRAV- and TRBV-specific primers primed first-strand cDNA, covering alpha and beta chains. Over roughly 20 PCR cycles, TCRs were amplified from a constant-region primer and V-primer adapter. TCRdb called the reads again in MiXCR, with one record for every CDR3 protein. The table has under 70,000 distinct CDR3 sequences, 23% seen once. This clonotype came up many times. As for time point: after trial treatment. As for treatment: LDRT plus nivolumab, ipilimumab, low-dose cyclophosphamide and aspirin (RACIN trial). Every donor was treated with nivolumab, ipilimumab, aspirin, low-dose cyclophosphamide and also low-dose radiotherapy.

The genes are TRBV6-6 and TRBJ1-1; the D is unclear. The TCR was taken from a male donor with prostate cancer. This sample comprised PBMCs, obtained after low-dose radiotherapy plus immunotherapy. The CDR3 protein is CASSYLENTEAFF. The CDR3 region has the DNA TGTGCCAGCAGTTACCTCGAGAACACTGAAGCTTTCTTT.